Following are 4 T cell receptor beta chains from one sample sequenced in a study of CD8+CD57+ T cells in acquired aplastic anemia. The TCR beta profiling, which covered VDJ combination and CDR3 sequence, was carried out using genomic DNA as the template. Each CDR3 protein is one row after TCRdb ran MiXCR on the reads. Seen here are 200,000 to 250,000 distinct CDR3 sequences, about half observed once, and the top ten hold about 20%. Whoever was chosen for sequencing had shown CD8+CD57+ cell expansion by flow cytometry. The sample comprised sorted CD4+, CD8+, or CD8+CD57+ T cells (not recorded which) from PBMCs. All receptors come from a human donor with aplastic anemia.

This clonotype has a count of ten or more. This rearrangement joins TRBV19 to TRBJ1-2, with D perhaps TRBD1 (5 bases). This CDR3 is 13 amino acids long. Germline lookup yields CDR1 LNHDA and CDR2 SQIVND (reference sequence). Deletions cut 5 bases from V and 4 bases from J, with 11 bases between. The CDR3 sequence: CASSPRRGYGYTF. The CDR3 nucleotides are TGTGCCAGTAGTCCCAGGAGGGGCTATGGCTACACCTTC.

This clonotype has just a few counts. This clone may be a read error of a much larger clone one base away. Here the CDR3 DNA reads TGCAGTGCCAAAACTCCGGGGAGCTACACCTTC. Protein: CSAKTPGSYTF. The J gene is TRBJ1-2, the V gene TRBV20-1; D not certain. Trimming removed 6 bases from V and 9 bases from J, with 14 bases in between. This CDR3 comprises 11 residues. The germline V gene encodes CDR1 DFQATT and CDR2 SNEGSKA (reference sequence).

For this clonotype: The junction and the germline gene differ at one end; a read error may be behind it. The rearrangement links TRBV19 to TRBJ1-1; the D is unclear. This CDR3 spans 16 amino acids. Germline CDR1 is LNHDA and CDR2 is SQIVND (reference sequence). This CDR3 is CASSINPGSGNPEAFF. The CDR3 DNA follows: TGTGCCAGTAGTATAAATCCGGGTTCGGGGAACCCTGAAGCTTTCTTT.

CDR3 protein: CASIGLAGLGEQFF. CDR3 in DNA: TGTGCCAGCATCGGACTAGCGGGATTGGGTGAGCAGTTCTTC. The chain has TRBV7-2 and TRBJ2-1; 12 nucleotides line up with TRBD2. Germline V gene sequence: CDR1 SGHTA, CDR2 FQGNSA. J was trimmed by 9 bases and V by 7 bases; bases with no gene match: 7. The CDR3 sequence is 14 residues long.